A selection of T cell receptor beta chains follows, all from one sample in a study of cytomegalovirus exposure and HLA in healthy donors. The method was immunoSEQ multiplex PCR; TCRdb's version includes in-frame clones alone and lacks a portion of them. The repertoire holds some 190,000 clones, with roughly 82% as singletons. The sample comprised PBMCs. All receptors come from a man between 35 and 55 years old in good health and CMV-seronegative. CDR3s include the opening cysteine and the closing phenylalanine or tryptophan. The D gene is left open where the match is weak. The size of a clone is reported for some rows only, either as once, few or many, or as a class for expanded clones.

d_call,v_call,clone_size,j_call,cdr3_nt,cdr3_aa
TRBD1,TRBV5-6,-,TRBJ1-2,TGTGCCAGCAGCACGGACAGGGGGACCCGCTATGGCTACACCTTC,CASSTDRGTRYGYTF
-,TRBV4-2,-,TRBJ1-1,TGTGCCAGCAGCCAAAGTGGGGGCGCTAGGCTGAACACTGAAGCTTTCTTT,CASSQSGGARLNTEAFF
TRBD1,TRBV7-3,-,TRBJ1-1,TGTGCCAGCAGCTGGACAGGGGAGACTGAAGCTTTCTTT,CASSWTGETEAFF
TRBD1,TRBV18,-,TRBJ1-6,TGTGCCAGCTCATCAGGGAATGATACAGGGGGGATTTATAATTCACCCCTCCACTTT,CASSSGNDTGGIYNSPLHF
TRBD2,TRBV11-3,few,TRBJ2-1,TGTGCCAGCAGCTCGGGACTAGCGGGAGGCAATGAGCAGTTCTTC,CASSSGLAGGNEQFF
-,TRBV5-1,-,TRBJ2-7,TGCGCCAGCAGCACTGGAGGCTCCGAGCAGTACTTC,CASSTGGSEQYF
-,TRBV9,-,TRBJ2-3,TGTGCCAGCAGCCCCCGAGCGGGTTACACAGATACGCAGTATTTT,CASSPRAGYTDTQYF
TRBD1,TRBV28,-,TRBJ1-4,TGTGCCAGCGGGACAGGGGGGGAAAAACTGTTTTTT,CASGTGGEKLFF
TRBD2,TRBV7-2,-,TRBJ2-5,TGTGCCAGCACCGGCGGTAGCGGGGGAGAGACCCAGTACTTC,CASTGGSGGETQYF
TRBD1,TRBV25-1,-,TRBJ2-1,TGTGCCAGCAGTGCTACTCGGGACAGGGGAGAAGGGGAGCAGTTCTTC,CASSATRDRGEGEQFF
-,TRBV11-2,-,TRBJ2-5,TGTGCCAGCAGAAAACAAGCAGGGGGAGGAGAGACCCAGTACTTC,CASRKQAGGGETQYF
-,TRBV4-1,-,TRBJ1-3,TGCGCCAGCAGCCGAGAAGCGGGGGTCTCTGGAAACACCATATATTTT,CASSREAGVSGNTIYF
-,TRBV9,-,TRBJ1-3,TGTGCCAGCTCAGCAACCGACAGATCACTCTTTGGAAACACCATATATTTT,CASSATDRSLFGNTIYF
-,TRBV2,-,TRBJ2-7,TGTGCCAGCAGTCCCGACTCCCGGGTCCTCCACGAGCAGTACTTC,CASSPDSRVLHEQYF
TRBD2,TRBV7-9,-,TRBJ2-5,TGTTCCAGCAGCGGGACTAGCGGGGGGCCTTACCAAGAGACCCAGTACTTC,CSSSGTSGGPYQETQYF
-,TRBV30,-,TRBJ2-4,TGTGCCTGGAGTGTAGGGGTGGGTAACATTCAGTACTTC,CAWSVGVGNIQYF
TRBD1,TRBV5-4,-,TRBJ1-5,TGTGCCAGCAGCCGGGGGGGACAGGGTGACCAGCCCCAGCATTTT,CASSRGGQGDQPQHF
TRBD2,TRBV28,-,TRBJ2-1,TGTGCCAGCATAGTATCTAGCGGGGCGCTAAGCTCCTACAATGAGCAGTTCTTC,CASIVSSGALSSYNEQFF
-,TRBV9,-,TRBJ1-5,TGTGCCAGCAGCGTAGGAGGGAGCAATCAGCCCCAGCATTTT,CASSVGGSNQPQHF
-,TRBV6-1,-,TRBJ2-7,TGTGCCAGCAGTGAACAGGGAACCTCCTACGAGCAGTACTTC,CASSEQGTSYEQYF
-,TRBV5-6,-,TRBJ2-1,TGTGCCAGCAGCTTAAACGGGATTAATGAGCAGTTCTTC,CASSLNGINEQFF
TRBD1,TRBV5-6,-,TRBJ1-3,TGTGCCAGCAGCTTGGGGCAGGGGGCTGCTGGAAACACCATATATTTT,CASSLGQGAAGNTIYF
-,TRBV4-2,-,TRBJ1-3,TGTGCCAGTAGATCCGGCGGGGTGCGGTCTGGAAACACCATATATTTT,CASRSGGVRSGNTIYF
TRBD1,TRBV28,-,TRBJ1-4,TGTGCCAGCAGCCAACCGGCAGGGGGCACTGAAAAACTGTTTTTT,CASSQPAGGTEKLFF
-,TRBV5-5,-,TRBJ1-5,TGTGCCAGCAGCTTGGGGGGAGGGGGGTATCAGCCCCAGCATTTT,CASSLGGGGYQPQHF
-,TRBV7-9,-,TRBJ1-3,TGTGCCAGCAGCTTTTACACTAGCGGAAACACCATATATTTT,CASSFYTSGNTIYF
-,TRBV14,-,TRBJ1-2,TGTGCCAGCAGCCTAGACAGGATAGGCGGCTACACCTTC,CASSLDRIGGYTF
-,TRBV7-7,-,TRBJ2-3,TGTGCTAGCAGCTTCCGCGGCACAGATACGCAGTATTTT,CASSFRGTDTQYF
TRBD2,TRBV30,-,TRBJ2-3,TGTGCCTGGAGTGTAAGGCGGGGGGGAGATACGCAGTATTTT,CAWSVRRGGDTQYF
-,TRBV2,-,TRBJ1-1,TGTGCCAGCAGTGAACGGCAGGGGAACACTGAAGCTTTCTTT,CASSERQGNTEAFF
-,TRBV30,-,TRBJ2-7,TGTGCCTGGAGGAACAGGGTATCCTACGAGCAGTACTTC,CAWRNRVSYEQYF
-,TRBV7-2,-,TRBJ2-7,TGTGCCAGCAGCTTAGGTCCAGGAAGCTCCTACGAGCAGTACTTC,CASSLGPGSSYEQYF
TRBD1,TRBV7-2,-,TRBJ2-4,TGTGCCAGCAGCTTAGAGCAGGGGGCTCCCAAAAACATTCAGTACTTC,CASSLEQGAPKNIQYF
-,TRBV5-4,-,TRBJ2-1,TGTGCCAGCAGCTTGGGGACTGCCGCTACCTACAATGAGCAGTTCTTC,CASSLGTAATYNEQFF
TRBD1,TRBV28,-,TRBJ2-7,TGTGCCAGCAGTTCATCGGGACAGGTCTCCTACGAGCAGTACTTC,CASSSSGQVSYEQYF
-,TRBV28,-,TRBJ1-2,TGTGCCAGCAGTAAGCAGGAGGACTATGGCTACACCTTC,CASSKQEDYGYTF
-,TRBV6-5,-,TRBJ1-1,TGTGCCAGCAGTTTTCAGGTCGGCACTGAAGCTTTCTTT,CASSFQVGTEAFF
-,TRBV9,-,TRBJ2-5,TGTGCCAGCAGCGTAGCTGGCGGGACCCAGTACTTC,CASSVAGGTQYF
-,TRBV28,-,TRBJ1-1,TGTGCCAGCAGTTTACGGGGAATGAACACTGAAGCTTTCTTT,CASSLRGMNTEAFF
-,TRBV5-5,few,TRBJ2-1,TGTGCCAGCAGCTCGGATACCACAGGGAGCTCCTACAATGAGCAGTTCTTC,CASSSDTTGSSYNEQFF
-,TRBV6-6,few,TRBJ2-7,TGTGCCAGCACCCCCCCCGGCAGGAAGTCCTACGAGCAGTACTTC,CASTPPGRKSYEQYF